This TCR beta chain was captured by sequencing in a study of blood T cell repertoires in COVID-19. On the study more broadly: COVID-19 samples collected from the United States, Italy and Spain covered acute and convalescent phases. From T cells, B-cell-depleted T cells, or PBMCs came the material, which was cDNA or gDNA.

As originally analysed: How many nucleated cells were present was estimated from reference gene primer amplification. Only in-frame clones appear in the TCRdb table, and some are missing; sequencing was by immunoSEQ multiplex PCR. V and J calls and clone size are given by that table; D and trimming were obtained from the DNA. This sample carries some 80,000 clones, around 85% of them seen once, and the ten largest clones take under 20%. The V and J ends lost 8 bases and 2 bases, in that order; junction bases with no gene match: 1. The CDR3 runs to 15 residues. Germline V CDR1 and CDR2: MNHEY, SVGAGI.

The rearrangement links TRBV6-5 to TRBJ2-1; 15 bases match TRBD2. This clonotype was obtained from an elderly man with active or convalescent COVID-19. The sample consisted of peripheral blood. The CDR3 region has the DNA TGTGCCAGCGGACTAGCGGGAGGGACCTACAATGAGCAGTTCTTC. Translation gives CASGLAGGTYNEQFF.